This T cell receptor (beta chain) was identified in a study of blood T cell repertoires in COVID-19. On the study more broadly: The samples span acute and convalescent COVID-19 from the United States, Italy and Spain.

The length of the CDR3 is 15 residues. V gave up 4 bases and J gave up 1 base, with 12 bases separating them. Per germline, CDR1 SGHRS and CDR2 YFSETQ. Per the original methods: Cell counts per sample came from amplifying reference gene primers. The assay was immunoSEQ multiplex PCR, and TCRdb's table has in-frame clones only and misses some. D and trimming were read from the DNA, whereas the V and J calls and clone size are those reported in that table. The sample records 200,000 to 250,000 clones, over 60% being singletons. The sequenced sample consisted of peripheral blood. This sequence originates from a woman between 65 and 79 years old with acute or convalescent COVID-19. This rearrangement joins TRBV5-1 to TRBJ1-3; D unclear. CDR3 region: CASSLTEGSGNTIYF. DNA for the CDR3: TGCGCCAGCAGCCTAACCGAGGGTTCTGGAAACACCATATATTTT. Full variable domain (remainder filled in from reference TRBV5-1 and TRBJ1-3): KAGVTQTPRYLIKTRGQQVTLSCSPISGHRSVSWYQQTPGQGLQFLFEYFSETQRNKGNFPGRFSGRQFSNSRSEMNVSTLELGDSALYLCASSLTEGSGNTIYFGEGSWLTVV.